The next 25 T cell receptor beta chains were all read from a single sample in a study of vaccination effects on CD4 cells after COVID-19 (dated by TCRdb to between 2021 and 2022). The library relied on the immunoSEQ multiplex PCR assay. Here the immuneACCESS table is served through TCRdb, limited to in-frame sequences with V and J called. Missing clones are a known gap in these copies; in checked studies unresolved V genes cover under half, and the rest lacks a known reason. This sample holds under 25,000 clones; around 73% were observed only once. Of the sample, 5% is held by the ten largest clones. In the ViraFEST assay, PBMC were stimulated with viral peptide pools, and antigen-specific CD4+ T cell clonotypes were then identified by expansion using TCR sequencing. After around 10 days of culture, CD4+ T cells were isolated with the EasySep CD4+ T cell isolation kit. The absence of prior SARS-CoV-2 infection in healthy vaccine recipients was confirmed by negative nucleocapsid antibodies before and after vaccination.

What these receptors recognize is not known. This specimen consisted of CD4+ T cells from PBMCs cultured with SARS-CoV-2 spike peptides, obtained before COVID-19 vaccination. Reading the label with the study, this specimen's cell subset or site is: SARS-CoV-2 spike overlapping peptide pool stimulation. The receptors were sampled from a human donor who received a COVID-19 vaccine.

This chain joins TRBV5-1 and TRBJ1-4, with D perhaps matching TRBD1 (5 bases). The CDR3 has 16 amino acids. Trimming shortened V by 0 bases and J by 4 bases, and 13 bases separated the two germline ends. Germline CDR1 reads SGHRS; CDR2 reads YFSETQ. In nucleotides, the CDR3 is TGCGCCAGCAGCTTGGACGGGACCCTCCTTAATGAAAAACTGTTTTTT. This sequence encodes CASSLDGTLLNEKLFF.

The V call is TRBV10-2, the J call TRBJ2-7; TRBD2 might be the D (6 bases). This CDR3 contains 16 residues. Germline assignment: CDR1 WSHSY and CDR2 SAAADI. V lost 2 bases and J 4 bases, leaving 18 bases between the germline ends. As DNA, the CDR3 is TGCGCCAGCAGTGAGCCGGGGGAGAGTACCTCGTACGAGCAGTACTTC. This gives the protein CASSEPGESTSYEQYF.

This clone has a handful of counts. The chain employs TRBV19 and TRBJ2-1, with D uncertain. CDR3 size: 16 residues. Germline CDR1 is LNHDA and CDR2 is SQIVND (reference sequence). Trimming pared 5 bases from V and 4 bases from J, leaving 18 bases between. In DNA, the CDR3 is TGTGCCAGTAGTGCCCTCTCTCAAGTTTTGTACAATGAGCAGTTCTTC. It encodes CASSALSQVLYNEQFF.

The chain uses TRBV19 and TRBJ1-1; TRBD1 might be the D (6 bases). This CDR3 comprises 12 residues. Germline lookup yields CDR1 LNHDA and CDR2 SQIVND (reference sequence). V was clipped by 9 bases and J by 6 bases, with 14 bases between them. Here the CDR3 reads CASTRDKAEAFF. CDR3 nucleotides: TGTGCCAGCACTAGGGACAAGGCTGAAGCTTTCTTT.

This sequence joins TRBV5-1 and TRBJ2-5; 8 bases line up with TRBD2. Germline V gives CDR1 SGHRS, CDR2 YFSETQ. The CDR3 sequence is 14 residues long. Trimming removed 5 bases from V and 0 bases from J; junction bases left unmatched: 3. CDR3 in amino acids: CASSPGGHQETQYF. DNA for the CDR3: TGCGCCAGCAGTCCGGGGGGGCACCAAGAGACCCAGTACTTC.

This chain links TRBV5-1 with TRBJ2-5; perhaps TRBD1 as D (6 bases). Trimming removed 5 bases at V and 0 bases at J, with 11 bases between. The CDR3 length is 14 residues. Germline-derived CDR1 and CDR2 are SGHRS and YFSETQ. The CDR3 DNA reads TGCGCCAGCAGTGGGGGCGGGCACCAAGAGACCCAGTACTTC. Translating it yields CASSGGGHQETQYF.

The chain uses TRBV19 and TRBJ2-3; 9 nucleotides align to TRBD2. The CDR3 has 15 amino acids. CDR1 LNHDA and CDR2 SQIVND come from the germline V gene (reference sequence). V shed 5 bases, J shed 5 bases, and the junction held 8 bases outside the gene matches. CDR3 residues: CASSVRLAGRDTQYF. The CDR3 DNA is TGTGCCAGTAGTGTGAGGCTAGCGGGGCGAGATACGCAGTATTTT.

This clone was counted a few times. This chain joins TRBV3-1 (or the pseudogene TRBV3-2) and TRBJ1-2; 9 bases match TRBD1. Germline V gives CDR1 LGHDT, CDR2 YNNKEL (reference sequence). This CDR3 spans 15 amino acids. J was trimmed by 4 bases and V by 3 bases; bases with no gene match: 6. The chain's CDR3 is CASSHLDRGAYGYTF. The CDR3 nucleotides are TGTGCCAGCAGCCACCTCGACAGGGGGGCCTATGGCTACACCTTC.

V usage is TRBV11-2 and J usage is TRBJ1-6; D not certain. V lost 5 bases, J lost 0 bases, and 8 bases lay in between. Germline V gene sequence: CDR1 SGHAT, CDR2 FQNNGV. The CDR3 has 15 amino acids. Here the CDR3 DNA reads TGTGCCAGCAGCCGCTCCGGCTCCTATAATTCACCCCTCCACTTT. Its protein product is CASSRSGSYNSPLHF.

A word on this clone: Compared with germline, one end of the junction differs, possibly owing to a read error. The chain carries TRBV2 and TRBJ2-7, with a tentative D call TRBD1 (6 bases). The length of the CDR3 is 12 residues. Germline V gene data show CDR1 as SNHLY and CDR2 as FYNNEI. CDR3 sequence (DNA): TGTGCCAGCACTGGACAGTCCTCCGAGCAGTACTTC. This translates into CASTGQSSEQYF.

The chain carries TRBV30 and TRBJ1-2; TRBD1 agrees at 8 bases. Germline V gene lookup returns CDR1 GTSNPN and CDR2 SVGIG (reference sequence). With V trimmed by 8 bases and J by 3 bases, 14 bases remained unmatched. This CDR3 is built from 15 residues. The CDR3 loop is CAGFPGQVRDYGYTF. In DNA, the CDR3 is TGTGCCGGGTTCCCGGGACAGGTGAGAGACTATGGCTACACCTTC.

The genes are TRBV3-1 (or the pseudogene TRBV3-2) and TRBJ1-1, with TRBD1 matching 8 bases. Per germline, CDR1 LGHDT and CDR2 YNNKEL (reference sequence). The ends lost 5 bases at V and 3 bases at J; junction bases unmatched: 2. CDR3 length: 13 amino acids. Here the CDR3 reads CASSYRGDTEAFF. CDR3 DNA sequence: TGTGCCAGCAGCTACAGGGGGGACACTGAAGCTTTCTTT.

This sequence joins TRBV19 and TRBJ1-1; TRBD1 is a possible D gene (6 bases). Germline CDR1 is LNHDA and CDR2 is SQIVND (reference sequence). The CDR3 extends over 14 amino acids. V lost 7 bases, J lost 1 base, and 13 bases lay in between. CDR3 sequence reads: CASILGRGNTEAFF. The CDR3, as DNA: TGTGCCAGTATTCTGGGCAGGGGGAACACTGAAGCTTTCTTT.

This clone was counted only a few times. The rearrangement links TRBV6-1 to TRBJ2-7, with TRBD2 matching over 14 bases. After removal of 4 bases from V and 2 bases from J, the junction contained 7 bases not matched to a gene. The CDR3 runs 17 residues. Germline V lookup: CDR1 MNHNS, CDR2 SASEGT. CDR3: CASSGGTSGRGPYEQYF. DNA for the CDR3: TGTGCCAGCAGTGGGGGGACTAGCGGGAGAGGCCCCTACGAGCAGTACTTC.

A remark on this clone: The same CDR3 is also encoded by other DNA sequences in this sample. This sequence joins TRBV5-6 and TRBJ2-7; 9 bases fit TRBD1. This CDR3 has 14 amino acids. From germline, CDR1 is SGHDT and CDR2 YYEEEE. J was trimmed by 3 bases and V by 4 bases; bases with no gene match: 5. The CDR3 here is CASSAPGQGYEQYF. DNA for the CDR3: TGTGCCAGCAGCGCTCCGGGACAGGGCTACGAGCAGTACTTC.

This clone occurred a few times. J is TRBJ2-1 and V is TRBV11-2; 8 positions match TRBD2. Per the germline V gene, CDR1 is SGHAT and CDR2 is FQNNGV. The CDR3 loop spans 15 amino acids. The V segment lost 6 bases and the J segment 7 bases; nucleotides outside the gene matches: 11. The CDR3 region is CASSPTAGGWNEQFF. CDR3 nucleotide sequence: TGTGCCAGCAGTCCGACTGCGGGGGGTTGGAATGAGCAGTTCTTC. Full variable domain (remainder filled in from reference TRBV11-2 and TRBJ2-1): EAGVAQSPRYKIIEKRQSVAFWCNPISGHATLYWYQQILGQGPKLLIQFQNNGVVDDSQLPKDRFSAERLKGVDSTLKIQPAKLEDSAVYLCASSPTAGGWNEQFFGPGTRLTVL.

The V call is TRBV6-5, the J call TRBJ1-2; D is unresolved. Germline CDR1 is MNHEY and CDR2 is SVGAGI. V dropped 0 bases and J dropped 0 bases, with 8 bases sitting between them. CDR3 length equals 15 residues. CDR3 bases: TGTGCCAGCAGTTACTCCCACGGAGCTAACTATGGCTACACCTTC. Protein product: CASSYSHGANYGYTF.

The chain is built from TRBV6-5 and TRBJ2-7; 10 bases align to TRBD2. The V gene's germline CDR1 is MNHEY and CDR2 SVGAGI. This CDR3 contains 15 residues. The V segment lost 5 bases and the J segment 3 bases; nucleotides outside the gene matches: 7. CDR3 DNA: TGTGCCAGCAGTCGTCCCGGGACTAGCGACTACGAGCAGTACTTC. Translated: CASSRPGTSDYEQYF.

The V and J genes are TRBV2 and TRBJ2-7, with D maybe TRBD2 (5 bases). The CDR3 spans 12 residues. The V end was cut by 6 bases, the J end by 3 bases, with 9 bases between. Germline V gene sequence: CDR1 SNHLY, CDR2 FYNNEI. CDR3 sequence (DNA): TGTGCCAGCAGGGAGGATCACTACGAGCAGTACTTC. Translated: CASREDHYEQYF.

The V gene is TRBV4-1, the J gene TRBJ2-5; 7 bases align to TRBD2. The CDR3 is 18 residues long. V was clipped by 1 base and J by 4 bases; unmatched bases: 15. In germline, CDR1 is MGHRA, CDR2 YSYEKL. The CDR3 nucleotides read TGCGCCAGCAGCCAAGTAGGGCGGGGGTCATCCGACGGAGAGACCCAGTACTTC. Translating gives CASSQVGRGSSDGETQYF.

The CDR3 region is CASSPTGGLEQYF. CDR3 nucleotide sequence: TGTGCCAGCAGCCCAACTGGGGGGCTCGAGCAGTACTTC. The gene calls are TRBV21-1 and TRBJ2-7. TRBV21-1 is annotated as a pseudogene. The CDR3 extends over 13 amino acids.

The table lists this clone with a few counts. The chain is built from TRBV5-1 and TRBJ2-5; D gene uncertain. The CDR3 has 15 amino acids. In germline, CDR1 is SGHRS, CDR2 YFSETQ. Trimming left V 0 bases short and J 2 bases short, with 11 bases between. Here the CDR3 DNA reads TGCGCCAGCAGCTTGGACACCGGAGAACAAGAGACCCAGTACTTC. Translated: CASSLDTGEQETQYF.

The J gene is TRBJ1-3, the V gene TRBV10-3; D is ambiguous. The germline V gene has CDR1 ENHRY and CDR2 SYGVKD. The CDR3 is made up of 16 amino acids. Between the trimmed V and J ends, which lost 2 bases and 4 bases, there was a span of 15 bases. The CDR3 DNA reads TGTGCCATCAGTGAGACCTCCGCGGTGTCGGGAAACACCATATATTTT. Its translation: CAISETSAVSGNTIYF.

The CDR3 bases are TGTGCCAGCAGTGAAGGGACAGGGGGCCTTGGCTACACCTTC. Its protein product is CASSEGTGGLGYTF. J is TRBJ1-2 and V is TRBV2, with 11 bases lining up with TRBD1. V lost 1 base, J lost 7 bases, and 2 bases stayed unmatched. CDR1 and CDR2 (germline): SNHLY, FYNNEI. This CDR3 spans 14 amino acids.

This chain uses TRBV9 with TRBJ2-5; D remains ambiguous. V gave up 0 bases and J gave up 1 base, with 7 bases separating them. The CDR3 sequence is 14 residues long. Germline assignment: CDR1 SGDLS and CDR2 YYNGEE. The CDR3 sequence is CASSVGTIQETQYF. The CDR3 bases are TGTGCCAGCAGCGTAGGTACGATCCAAGAGACCCAGTACTTC.